This T cell receptor (beta chain) is from a study of T-cell memory formation after mild COVID-19. Study summary: There were largely donor-specific TCR clusters.

The V segment lost 6 bases and the J segment 4 bases; nucleotides outside the gene matches: 3. The CDR3 runs to 15 residues. Germline V gene lookup returns CDR1 SNHLY and CDR2 FYNNEI. One entry per CDR3 protein results from TCRdb running MiXCR on the 5' RACE reads. The sample carries 350,000 to 550,000 distinct CDR3 sequences, roughly 18% recorded once. Of note for this clonotype: Its antigen is still unknown.

Study results and limitations: Confirmation was lacking for SARS-CoV-2 specificity of second-wave clones that peaked on day 37.

V usage is TRBV2 and J usage is TRBJ2-1; TRBD2 matches 13 bases. The receptor was isolated from a man between 18 and 29 years old who had mild COVID-19 (a few samples of this study predate the infection). Cell type and time point are not known. Input material: PBMCs or a T cell subset sorted from them (not recorded which). CDR3 in amino acids: CASRMTSGGYNEQFF. CDR3 DNA sequence: TGTGCCAGCAGAATGACTAGCGGGGGGTACAATGAGCAGTTCTTC.